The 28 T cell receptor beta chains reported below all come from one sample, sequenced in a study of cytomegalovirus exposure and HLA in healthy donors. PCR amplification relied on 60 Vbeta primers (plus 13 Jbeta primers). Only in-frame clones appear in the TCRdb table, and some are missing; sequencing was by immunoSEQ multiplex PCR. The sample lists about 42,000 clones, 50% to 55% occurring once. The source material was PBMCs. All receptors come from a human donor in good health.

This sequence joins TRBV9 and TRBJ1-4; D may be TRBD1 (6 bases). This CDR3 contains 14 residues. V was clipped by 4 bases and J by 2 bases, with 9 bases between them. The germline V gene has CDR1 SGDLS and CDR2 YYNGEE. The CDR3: CASSPGQTNEKLFF. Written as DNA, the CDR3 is TGTGCCAGCAGCCCCGGACAGACTAATGAAAAACTGTTTTTT.

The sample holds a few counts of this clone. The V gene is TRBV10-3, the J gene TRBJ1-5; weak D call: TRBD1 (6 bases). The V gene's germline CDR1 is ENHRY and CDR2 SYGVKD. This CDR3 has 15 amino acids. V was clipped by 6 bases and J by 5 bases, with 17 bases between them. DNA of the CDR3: TGTGCCATCAGGGAGGGTGGGGGCGGAGATCAGCCCCAGCATTTT. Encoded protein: CAIREGGGGDQPQHF.

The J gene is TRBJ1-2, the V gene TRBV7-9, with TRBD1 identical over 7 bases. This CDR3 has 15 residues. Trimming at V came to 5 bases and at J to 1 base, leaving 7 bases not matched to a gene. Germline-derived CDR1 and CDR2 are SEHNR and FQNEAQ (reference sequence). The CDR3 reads CASSLTGANNYGYTF. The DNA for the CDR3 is TGTGCCAGCAGCCTTACAGGGGCTAATAACTATGGCTACACCTTC.

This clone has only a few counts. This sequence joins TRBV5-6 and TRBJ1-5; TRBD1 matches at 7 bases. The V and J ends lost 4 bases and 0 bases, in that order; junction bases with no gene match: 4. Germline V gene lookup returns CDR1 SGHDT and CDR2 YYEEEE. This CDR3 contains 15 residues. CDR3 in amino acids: CASSRRQGSNQPQHF. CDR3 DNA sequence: TGTGCCAGCAGCAGGAGACAGGGTAGCAATCAGCCCCAGCATTTT.

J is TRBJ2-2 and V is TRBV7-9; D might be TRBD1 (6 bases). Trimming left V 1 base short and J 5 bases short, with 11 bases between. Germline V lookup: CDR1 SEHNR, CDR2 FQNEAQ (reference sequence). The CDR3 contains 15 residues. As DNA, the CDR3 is TGTGCCAGCAGCTTAGTCGGACAGATAACCGGGGAGCTGTTTTTT. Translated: CASSLVGQITGELFF.

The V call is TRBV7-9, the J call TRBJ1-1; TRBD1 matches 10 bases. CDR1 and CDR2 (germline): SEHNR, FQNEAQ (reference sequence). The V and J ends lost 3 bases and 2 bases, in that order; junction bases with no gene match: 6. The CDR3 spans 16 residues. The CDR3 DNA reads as TGTGCCAGCAGCTTTGGGACAGGGGTCCTCAACACTGAAGCTTTCTTT. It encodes CASSFGTGVLNTEAFF.

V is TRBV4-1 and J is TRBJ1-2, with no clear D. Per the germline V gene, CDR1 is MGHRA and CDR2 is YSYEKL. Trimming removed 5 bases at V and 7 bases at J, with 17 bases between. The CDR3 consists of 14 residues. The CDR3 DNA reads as TGCGCCAGCAGCTCACCCGGCCGCTCGGGTGGCTACACCTTC. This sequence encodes CASSSPGRSGGYTF.

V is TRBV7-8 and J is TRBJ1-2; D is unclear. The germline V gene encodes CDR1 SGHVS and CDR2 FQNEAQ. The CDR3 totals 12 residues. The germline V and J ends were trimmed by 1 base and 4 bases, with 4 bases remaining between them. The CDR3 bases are TGTGCCAGCAGCTTAGGAGCCTATGGCTACACCTTC. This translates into CASSLGAYGYTF. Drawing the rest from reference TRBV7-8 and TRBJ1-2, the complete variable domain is GAGVSQSPRYKVAKRGQDVALRCDPISGHVSLFWYQQALGQGPEFLTYFQNEAQLDKSGLPSDRFFAERPEGSVSTLKIQRTQQEDSAVYLCASSLGAYGYTFGSGTRLTVV.

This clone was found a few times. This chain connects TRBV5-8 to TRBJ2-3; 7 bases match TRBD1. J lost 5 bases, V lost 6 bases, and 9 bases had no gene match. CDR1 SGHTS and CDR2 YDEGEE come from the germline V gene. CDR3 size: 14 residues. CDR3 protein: CASTRGQQLDTQYF. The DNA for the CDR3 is TGTGCCAGCACCCGGGGACAGCAACTAGATACGCAGTATTTT.

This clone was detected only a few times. Here the CDR3 DNA reads TGTGCCAGTAGTATAGTTGGGACAGGGAACTATGGCTACACCTTC. This codes for CASSIVGTGNYGYTF. The chain recombines TRBV19 with TRBJ1-2, with TRBD1 matching 9 bases. Germline loops: CDR1 LNHDA, CDR2 SQIVND (reference sequence). The CDR3 runs to 15 residues. V trimming: 1 base; J trimming: 2 bases; junction bases outside the gene matches: 2. The full variable domain, rest sourced from reference TRBV19 and TRBJ1-2, is DGGITQSPKYLFRKEGQNVTLSCEQNLNHDAMYWYRQDPGQGLRLIYYSQIVNDFQKGDIAEGYSVSREKKESFPLTVTSAQKNPTAFYLCASSIVGTGNYGYTFGSGTRLTVV.

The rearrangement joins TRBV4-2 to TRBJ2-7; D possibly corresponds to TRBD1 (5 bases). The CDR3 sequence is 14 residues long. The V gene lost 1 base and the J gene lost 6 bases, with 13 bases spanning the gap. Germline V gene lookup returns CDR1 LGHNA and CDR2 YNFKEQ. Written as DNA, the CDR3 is TGTGCCAGCAGCCAAGGGGCAGGGCCCCTCGAGCAGTACTTC. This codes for CASSQGAGPLEQYF.

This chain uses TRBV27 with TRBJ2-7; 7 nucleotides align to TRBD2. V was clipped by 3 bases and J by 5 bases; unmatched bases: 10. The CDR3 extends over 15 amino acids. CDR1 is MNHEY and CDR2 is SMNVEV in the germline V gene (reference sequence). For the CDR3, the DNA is TGTGCCAGCAGTTTTTCAACGAGCGGGACTAACGAGCAGTACTTC. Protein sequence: CASSFSTSGTNEQYF.

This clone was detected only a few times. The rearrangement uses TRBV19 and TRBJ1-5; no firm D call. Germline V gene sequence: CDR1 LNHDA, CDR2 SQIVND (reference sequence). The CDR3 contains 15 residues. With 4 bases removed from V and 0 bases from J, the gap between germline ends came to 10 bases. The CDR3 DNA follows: TGTGCCAGTAGTAGAGCAACGTATAGCAATCAGCCCCAGCATTTT. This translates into CASSRATYSNQPQHF.

The CDR3, as DNA: TGTGCCATCGGCGGGGCCAGGGTCTACGAGCAGTACTTC. Translated, it gives CAIGGARVYEQYF. The rearrangement joins TRBV7-9 to TRBJ2-7; weak D call: TRBD2 (6 bases). The CDR3 totals 13 residues. Germline CDR1 reads SEHNR; CDR2 reads FQNEAQ (reference sequence). Trimming took 10 bases from V and 3 from J, leaving 16 bases between them. Full variable domain (remainder filled in from reference TRBV7-9 and TRBJ2-7): DTGVSQNPRHKITKRGQNVTFRCDPISEHNRLYWYRQTLGQGPEFLTYFQNEAQLEKSRLLSDRFSAERPKGSFSTLEIQRTEQGDSAMYLCAIGGARVYEQYFGPGTRLTVT.

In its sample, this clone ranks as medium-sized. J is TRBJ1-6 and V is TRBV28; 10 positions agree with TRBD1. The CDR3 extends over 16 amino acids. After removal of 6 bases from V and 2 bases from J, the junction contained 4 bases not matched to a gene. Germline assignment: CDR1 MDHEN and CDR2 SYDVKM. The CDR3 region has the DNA TGTGCCAGCAGGACGGACAGGGGGACCTATAATTCACCCCTCCACTTT. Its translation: CASRTDRGTYNSPLHF.

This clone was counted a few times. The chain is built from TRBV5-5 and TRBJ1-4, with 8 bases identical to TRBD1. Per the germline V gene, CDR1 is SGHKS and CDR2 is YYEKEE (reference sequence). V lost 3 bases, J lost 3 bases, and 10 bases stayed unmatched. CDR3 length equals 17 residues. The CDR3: CASSSGRGQAPNEKLFF. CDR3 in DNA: TGTGCCAGCAGCTCGGGACGGGGACAGGCCCCTAATGAAAAACTGTTTTTT.

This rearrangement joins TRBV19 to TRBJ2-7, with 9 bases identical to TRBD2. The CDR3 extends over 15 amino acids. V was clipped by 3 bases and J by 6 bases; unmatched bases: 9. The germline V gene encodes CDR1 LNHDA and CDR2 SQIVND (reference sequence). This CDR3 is CASSMVGAGGGEQYF. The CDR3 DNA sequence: TGTGCCAGTAGTATGGTAGGAGCGGGGGGTGGCGAGCAGTACTTC.

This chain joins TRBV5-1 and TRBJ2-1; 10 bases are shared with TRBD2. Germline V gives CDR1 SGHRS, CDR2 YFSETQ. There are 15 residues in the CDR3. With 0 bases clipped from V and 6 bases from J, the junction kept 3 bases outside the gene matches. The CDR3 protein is CASSLESGGVNEQFF. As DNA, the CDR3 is TGCGCCAGCAGCTTGGAGAGCGGGGGGGTCAATGAGCAGTTCTTC.

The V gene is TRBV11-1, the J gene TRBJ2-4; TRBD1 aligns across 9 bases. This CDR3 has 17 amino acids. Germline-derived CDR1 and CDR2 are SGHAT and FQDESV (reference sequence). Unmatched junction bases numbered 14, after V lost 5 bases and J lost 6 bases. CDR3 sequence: CASSRLGPGQGINIQYF. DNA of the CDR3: TGTGCCAGCAGCCGTCTAGGGCCGGGACAGGGTATAAACATTCAGTACTTC.

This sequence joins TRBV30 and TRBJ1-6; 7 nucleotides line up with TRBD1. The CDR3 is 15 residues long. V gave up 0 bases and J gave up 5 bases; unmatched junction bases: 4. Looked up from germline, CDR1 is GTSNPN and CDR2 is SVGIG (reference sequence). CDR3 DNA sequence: TGTGCCTGGAGTGTGCTCGGACAGGATAATTCACCCCTCCACTTT. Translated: CAWSVLGQDNSPLHF.

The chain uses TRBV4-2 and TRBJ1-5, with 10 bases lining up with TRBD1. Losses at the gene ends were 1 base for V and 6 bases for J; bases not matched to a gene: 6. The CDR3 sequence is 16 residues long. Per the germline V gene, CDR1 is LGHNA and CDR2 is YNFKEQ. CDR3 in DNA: TGTGCCAGCAGCCAAGTCGATGGGACAGGGGTTCAGCCCCAGCATTTT. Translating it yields CASSQVDGTGVQPQHF.

In nucleotides, the CDR3 is TGTGCCAGCAGCTTGAGAGCGGGACGCACAGATACGCAGTATTTT. Translated, it gives CASSLRAGRTDTQYF. The V and J genes are TRBV11-2 and TRBJ2-3, with 7 bases matching TRBD2. The V segment lost 3 bases and the J segment 1 base; nucleotides outside the gene matches: 4. Looked up from germline, CDR1 is SGHAT and CDR2 is FQNNGV. The CDR3 consists of 15 residues.

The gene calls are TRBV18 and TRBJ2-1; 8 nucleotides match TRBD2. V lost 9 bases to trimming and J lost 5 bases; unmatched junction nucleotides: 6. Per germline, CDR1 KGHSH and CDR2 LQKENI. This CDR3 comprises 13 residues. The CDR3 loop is CASSVGLDNEQFF. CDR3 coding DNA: TGTGCCAGTTCCGTGGGACTAGACAATGAGCAGTTCTTC.

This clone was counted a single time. The CDR3 region is CASSRTGSNQPQHF. CDR3 DNA: TGTGCCAGCAGCCGGACAGGTAGCAATCAGCCCCAGCATTTT. The rearrangement uses TRBV7-9 and TRBJ1-5; TRBD1 matches at 7 bases. This CDR3 contains 14 residues. J gave up 0 bases and V 5 bases, and 1 base lay outside the gene matches. Germline loops: CDR1 SEHNR, CDR2 FQNEAQ (reference sequence).

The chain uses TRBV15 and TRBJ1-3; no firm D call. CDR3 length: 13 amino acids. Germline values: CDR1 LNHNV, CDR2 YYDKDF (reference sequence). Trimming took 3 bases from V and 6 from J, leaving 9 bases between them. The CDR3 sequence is CATSRGGENTIYF. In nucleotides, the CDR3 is TGTGCCACCAGCAGGGGCGGGGAAAACACCATATATTTT. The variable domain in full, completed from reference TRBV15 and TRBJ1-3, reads DAMVIQNPRYQVTQFGKPVTLSCSQTLNHNVMYWYQQKSSQAPKLLFHYYDKDFNNEADTPDNFQSRRPNTSFCFLDIRSPGLGDTAMYLCATSRGGENTIYFGEGSWLTVV.

In DNA, the CDR3 is TGTGCCAGCAGCTCCGGGACTAGCGGGAACGAGCAGTACTTC. This sequence encodes CASSSGTSGNEQYF. V gene TRBV11-2 combines with J gene TRBJ2-7; 13 bases agree with TRBD2. Germline V gene sequence: CDR1 SGHAT, CDR2 FQNNGV. This CDR3 has 14 amino acids. The V and J ends lost 4 bases and 5 bases, in that order; junction bases with no gene match: 2.

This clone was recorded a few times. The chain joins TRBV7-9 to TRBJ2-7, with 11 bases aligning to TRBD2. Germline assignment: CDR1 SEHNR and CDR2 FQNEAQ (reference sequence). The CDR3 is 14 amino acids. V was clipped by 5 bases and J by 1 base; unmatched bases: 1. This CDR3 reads CASSRLAGSYEQYF. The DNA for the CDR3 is TGTGCCAGCAGCAGACTAGCGGGGTCCTACGAGCAGTACTTC.

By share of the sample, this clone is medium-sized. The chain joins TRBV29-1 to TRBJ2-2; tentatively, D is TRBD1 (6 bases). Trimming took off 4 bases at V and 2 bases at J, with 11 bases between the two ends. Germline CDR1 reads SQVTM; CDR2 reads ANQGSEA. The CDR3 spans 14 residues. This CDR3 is CSVAPDSNTGELFF. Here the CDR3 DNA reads TGCAGCGTTGCCCCGGACAGTAACACCGGGGAGCTGTTTTTT.